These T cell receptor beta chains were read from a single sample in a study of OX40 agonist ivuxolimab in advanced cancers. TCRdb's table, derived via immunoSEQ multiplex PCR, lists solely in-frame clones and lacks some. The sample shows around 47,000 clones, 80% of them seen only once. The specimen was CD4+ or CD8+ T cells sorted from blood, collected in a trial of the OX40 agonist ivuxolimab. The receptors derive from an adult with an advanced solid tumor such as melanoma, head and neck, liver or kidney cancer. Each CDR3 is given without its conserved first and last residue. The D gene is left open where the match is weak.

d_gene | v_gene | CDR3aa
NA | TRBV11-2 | ASSSGGEGSGYT
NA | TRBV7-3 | ASSSGANGELF
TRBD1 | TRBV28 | ASRGQGSVEKLF
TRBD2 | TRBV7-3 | ASSSLAGVSDTQY
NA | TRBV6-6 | ASSYSAGQINYGYT
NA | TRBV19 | ASSITARSRGNTIY
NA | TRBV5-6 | ASSPGVPDEQF
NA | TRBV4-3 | ASSQELGGEGETQY
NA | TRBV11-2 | ASSLVRARAGYT
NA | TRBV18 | ASSPAEGWYGYT
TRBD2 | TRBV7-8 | ASSKLKTSGREGATYEQY
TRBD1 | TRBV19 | ASSISKQGGTEAF
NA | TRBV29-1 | SVGASNRETQY
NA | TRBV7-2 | ASSPQGPTNEKLF
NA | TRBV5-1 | ASSLGRGPSSGELF
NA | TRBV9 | ASSVVKAGETQY
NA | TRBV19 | ASSIPTDTQY
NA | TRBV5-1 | ASSFGGPNGYT
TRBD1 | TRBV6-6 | ASSVQGARGYT
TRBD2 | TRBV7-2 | ASSPPTSPPYNEQF
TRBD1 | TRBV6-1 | ASIPPPGQGDEQY
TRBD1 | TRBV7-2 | ASSLTGDVKNTIY
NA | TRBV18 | ASSPRLEGNEQF
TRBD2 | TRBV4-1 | ASSQLAGGIDTQY
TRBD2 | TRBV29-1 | SVETSLGETQY
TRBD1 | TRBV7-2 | ASRGPGQGTYEQY
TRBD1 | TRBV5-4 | ASSYTGGSTEAF
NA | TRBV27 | ASGSGVGYQETQY
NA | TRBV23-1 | ASSPGPPGARETQY
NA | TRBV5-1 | ASRPGQTPDTQY
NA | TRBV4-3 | ASSQELRHFETQY
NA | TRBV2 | ASSESSGSADTQY
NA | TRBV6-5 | ASSSVSSGNTIY
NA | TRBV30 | AWSAAGTLGETQY
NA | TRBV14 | ASSQDRLGTQY
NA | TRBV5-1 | ASSLLGQGLGSPLH